This TCR beta chain is from a study of cytomegalovirus exposure and HLA in healthy donors. Only in-frame clones appear in the TCRdb table, and some are missing; sequencing was by immunoSEQ multiplex PCR. The top ten hold around 2.7% of the sample, which has over 150,000 clones, less than 95% seen once. Trimming cost V 4 bases and J 4 bases; bases outside gene matches: 3. From germline, CDR1 is SGHNT and CDR2 YYREEE (reference sequence). The CDR3 contains 14 residues. The J gene is TRBJ2-2, the V gene TRBV5-4; 8 nucleotides agree with TRBD2. This TCR derives from a woman under 30 in good health and CMV-seropositive. Sequenced: PBMCs. The CDR3 here is CASSPGLVTGELFF. In DNA form, the CDR3 reads TGTGCCAGCAGCCCGGGACTAGTCACCGGGGAGCTGTTTTTT. The whole variable domain, filled in from reference TRBV5-4 and TRBJ2-2, reads ETGVTQSPTHLIKTRGQQVTLRCSSQSGHNTVSWYQQALGQGPQFIFQYYREEENGRGNFPPRFSGLQFPNYSSELNVNALELDDSALYLCASSPGLVTGELFFGEGSRLTVL.